These 27 T cell receptor beta chains came from one sample sequenced in a study of regulatory and conventional T cells in breast cancer. TCRdb fed the PCR reads into MiXCR, producing one record per CDR3 protein. The data hold roughly 16,000 distinct CDR3 sequences, with approximately 35% observed a single time. The sample was conventional T cells from blood. These receptors all come from a female donor in good health.

The J gene is TRBJ2-1, the V gene TRBV2; D is uncertain. Between the trimmed V and J ends, which lost 6 bases and 0 bases, there was a span of 9 bases. This CDR3 has 14 amino acids. Germline assignment: CDR1 SNHLY and CDR2 FYNNEI. In DNA form, the CDR3 reads TGTGCCAGCAGGGTCGCGAGCTCCTACAATGAGCAGTTCTTC. It codes for CASRVASSYNEQFF.

The table lists this clonotype with many counts. V is TRBV9 and J is TRBJ1-2; 7 bases match TRBD1. The junction had 9 bases not matched to a gene; V was cut back by 0 bases and J by 4 bases. CDR1 and CDR2 (germline): SGDLS, YYNGEE. The length of the CDR3 is 16 residues. The CDR3 loop is CASSVEGGGAGYGYTF. CDR3 coding DNA: TGTGCCAGCAGCGTAGAGGGAGGGGGCGCGGGCTATGGCTACACCTTC.

The gene calls are TRBV6-5 and TRBJ1-3; 7 nucleotides match TRBD1. CDR3 length equals 15 residues. J gave up 1 base and V 5 bases, and 5 bases lay outside the gene matches. Germline-derived CDR1 and CDR2 are MNHEY and SVGAGI. CDR3: CASSPDRASGNTIYF. Written as DNA, the CDR3 is TGTGCCAGCAGTCCCGACAGGGCGTCTGGAAACACCATATATTTT.

This clonotype was counted between two and nine times. The rearrangement joins TRBV7-3 to TRBJ2-1; the match to TRBD2 covers 9 bases. CDR1 and CDR2 from the germline V gene are SGHTA and FQGTGA. This CDR3 comprises 14 residues. J lost 6 bases, V lost 2 bases, and 2 bases had no gene match. The CDR3 loop is CASSLASGANEQFF. The CDR3 nucleotides are TGTGCCAGCAGCTTAGCTAGCGGGGCCAATGAGCAGTTCTTC.

As to this clonotype: Because the CDR3 is missing its conserved closing phenylalanine or tryptophan, this is likely a read error. The chain is built from TRBV24-1 and TRBJ2-1; D is possibly TRBD1 (6 bases). The CDR3 covers 16 residues. The V end lost 2 bases, the J end lost 2 bases, and 12 bases lay between the germline ends. Germline V CDR1 and CDR2: KGHDR, SFDVKD. The CDR3 region is CATSDSTGSTYNEQFL. The DNA for the CDR3 is TGTGCCACCAGTGATTCGACAGGATCTACCTACAATGAGCAGTTCCTC.

The rearrangement uses TRBV7-2 and TRBJ2-4; TRBD2 agrees at 10 bases. This CDR3 is built from 18 residues. J was trimmed by 0 bases and V by 1 base; bases with no gene match: 6. Germline loops: CDR1 SGHTA, CDR2 FQGNSA. CDR3 bases: TGTGCCAGCAGCTTAGGGCTAGCGGGGGCCCTAGCCAAAAACATTCAGTACTTC. As protein: CASSLGLAGALAKNIQYF.

The chain uses TRBV5-4 and TRBJ2-3, with TRBD2 as a possible D gene (5 bases). The CDR3 loop spans 15 amino acids. Trimming cost V 5 bases and J 0 bases, with 13 bases left between them. Per germline, CDR1 SGHNT and CDR2 YYREEE (reference sequence). The CDR3 DNA reads as TGTGCCAGCAGGAAAAGCGGAACTAGCACAGATACGCAGTATTTT. Protein sequence: CASRKSGTSTDTQYF.

This clonotype appeared a few times. J is TRBJ2-3 and V is TRBV7-2; D may be TRBD2 (5 bases). V was trimmed by 3 bases and J by 0 bases, leaving 10 bases between them. The CDR3 sequence is 15 residues long. From germline, CDR1 is SGHTA and CDR2 FQGNSA. The CDR3 DNA is TGTGCCAGCAGCTTGAGGGAAATTAGCACAGATACGCAGTATTTT. Translated: CASSLREISTDTQYF.

This CDR3 reads CASSIGQGANEQFF. CDR3 coding DNA: TGTGCCAGCAGTATTGGACAGGGGGCCAATGAGCAGTTCTTC. This chain connects TRBV5-4 to TRBJ2-1; 11 nucleotides line up with TRBD1. Trimming at V came to 5 bases and at J to 6 bases, leaving 4 bases not matched to a gene. This CDR3 region has 14 residues. Germline CDR1 is SGHNT and CDR2 is YYREEE (reference sequence).

A single count supports this clonotype. A much larger clone sits a single nucleotide away, making a read error possible. The chain is built from TRBV29-1 and TRBJ2-1; D possibly corresponds to TRBD1 (6 bases). The CDR3 is 14 amino acids. The germline CDR1 and CDR2 sequences are SQVTM and ANQGSEA. CDR3 nucleotides: TGCGGCGTTGAACCGGACAGCTCCTACAATGAGCAGTTCTTC. Protein product: CGVEPDSSYNEQFF.

V and J are TRBV5-5 and TRBJ2-1; 9 nucleotides agree with TRBD2. Germline CDR1 reads SGHKS; CDR2 reads YYEKEE (reference sequence). Trimming cost V 0 bases and J 7 bases; bases outside gene matches: 8. The CDR3 length is 16 residues. CDR3 loop: CASSLERGRAENEQFF. CDR3 DNA: TGTGCCAGCAGCTTGGAGCGCGGGAGGGCCGAGAATGAGCAGTTCTTC.

Only a few counts were recorded for this clonotype. The rearrangement links TRBV6-2 or TRBV6-3 to TRBJ2-2; possibly TRBD1 for D (5 bases). V was pared by 7 bases and J by 1 base, with 7 bases between. CDR3 length equals 13 residues. The germline CDR1 and CDR2 sequences are MNHEY and SVGEGT. The CDR3 is CASMGQNTGELFF. The CDR3 DNA reads TGTGCCAGCATGGGGCAGAACACCGGGGAGCTGTTTTTT.

The gene calls are TRBV11-3 and TRBJ2-7; either TRBD1 or TRBD2 may supply D (5 bases each). Trimming stripped 5 bases from V and 2 bases from J, with 22 bases between. The CDR3 spans 17 residues. CDR1 is SGHNT and CDR2 is YENEEA in the germline V gene. CDR3 region: CASSRGSSGTETYEQYF. The DNA for the CDR3 is TGTGCCAGCAGCCGGGGCTCCTCGGGGACGGAGACCTACGAGCAGTACTTC.

CDR3: CASSSGTGTYEQYF. CDR3 nucleotide sequence: TGTGCCAGCAGCTCCGGGACAGGGACCTACGAGCAGTACTTC. The chain uses TRBV7-9 and TRBJ2-7; TRBD1 matches at 9 bases. The ends lost 4 bases at V and 2 bases at J; junction bases unmatched: 3. CDR3 length equals 14 residues. Germline V gene lookup returns CDR1 SEHNR and CDR2 FQNEAQ (reference sequence).

There are a few counts of this clonotype. The CDR3 is CAMGKRDRGVPYPQETQYF. CDR3 nucleotides: TGTGCCATGGGAAAGCGGGACAGAGGGGTCCCCTACCCCCAAGAGACCCAGTACTTC. This rearrangement joins TRBV7-9 to TRBJ2-5, with D perhaps TRBD1 or TRBD2 (7 bases each). This CDR3 has 19 residues. Trimming left V 10 bases short and J 1 base short, with 31 bases between. The germline V gene encodes CDR1 SEHNR and CDR2 FQNEAQ (reference sequence). The full variable domain, in which reference TRBV7-9 and TRBJ2-5 provide the parts outside the CDR3, is DTGVSQNPRHKITKRGQNVTFRCDPISEHNRLYWYRQTLGQGPEFLTYFQNEAQLEKSRLLSDRFSAERPKGSFSTLEIQRTEQGDSAMYLCAMGKRDRGVPYPQETQYFGPGTRLLVL.

The chain combines TRBV28 with TRBJ2-1; 8 nucleotides match TRBD2. V shed 7 bases and J 10 bases; nucleotides not matched to a gene: 15. The CDR3 is made up of 15 amino acids. Germline V gene data show CDR1 as MDHEN and CDR2 as SYDVKM. The CDR3 bases are TGTGCCAGCACCCCAGGAGGGAGGGCGGGAGGCGAGCAGTTCTTC. Translated, it gives CASTPGGRAGGEQFF.

By proportion, this clonotype is medium-sized. The V call is TRBV20-1, the J call TRBJ1-5; possible D gene TRBD1, 5 bases. Trimming removed 5 bases at V and 8 bases at J, with 13 bases between. Germline CDR1 is DFQATT and CDR2 is SNEGSKA (reference sequence). This CDR3 spans 12 amino acids. CDR3 sequence (DNA): TGCAGTGCTCAGACAGCGTCTAAGCCCCAGCATTTT. Amino acids: CSAQTASKPQHF.

The chain uses TRBV7-3 and TRBJ2-1; TRBD2 matches at 8 bases. The V segment lost 2 bases and the J segment 7 bases; nucleotides outside the gene matches: 10. The CDR3 runs 16 residues. Germline V lookup: CDR1 SGHTA, CDR2 FQGTGA. The CDR3 bases are TGTGCCAGCAGCTTAGGCGGGCGGGGGGACTTGAATGAGCAGTTCTTC. This gives the protein CASSLGGRGDLNEQFF.

The chain employs TRBV12-3 or TRBV12-4 and TRBJ2-2; no clear D gene. V lost 8 bases to trimming and J lost 6 bases, with 10 bases between them. The CDR3 length is 12 residues. CDR3 in DNA: TGTGCCAGCGGAAGGACGGCCGGGGAGCTGTTTTTT. It is translated as CASGRTAGELFF.

V usage is TRBV12-3 or TRBV12-4 and J usage is TRBJ1-1; the match to TRBD1 covers 9 bases. V shed 3 bases and J 11 bases; nucleotides not matched to a gene: 10. The CDR3 sequence is 14 residues long. CDR3 bases: TGTGCCAGCAGTTTCTCACAGGGGGCTTTTGGCGCTTTCTTT. Protein: CASSFSQGAFGAFF.

The chain couples TRBV7-2 to TRBJ2-3; D gene uncertain. Trimming removed 1 base from V and 0 bases from J, with 2 bases in between. This CDR3 region has 13 residues. Per germline, CDR1 SGHTA and CDR2 FQGNSA. DNA for the CDR3: TGTGCCAGCAGCTTAGAGAGCACAGATACGCAGTATTTT. Translated, it gives CASSLESTDTQYF.

As for this clonotype: A read error may explain this, as a much larger clone is one base away. The chain has TRBV7-3 and TRBJ2-1; perhaps TRBD1 as D (6 bases). The CDR3 is 16 amino acids. Germline V gene data show CDR1 as SGHTA and CDR2 as FQGTGA. This chain's CDR3 is CASSPAGTSSYNERFF. CDR3 coding DNA: TGTGCCAGCAGCCCTGCCGGGACAAGTTCCTACAATGAGCGGTTCTTC.

The V call is TRBV5-6, the J call TRBJ2-5; D gene ambiguous. The CDR3 is 15 amino acids. The ends were cut back, 4 bases at V and 2 bases at J, with 15 bases in the middle. Germline V lookup: CDR1 SGHDT, CDR2 YYEEEE. The CDR3 region has the DNA TGTGCCAGCAGCCGTAACCTGGGGTCACAAGAGACCCAGTACTTC. Translation gives CASSRNLGSQETQYF. Filled out from reference TRBV5-6 and TRBJ2-5, the complete variable domain reads DAGVTQSPTHLIKTRGQQVTLRCSPKSGHDTVSWYQQALGQGPQFIFQYYEEEERQRGNFPDRFSGHQFPNYSSELNVNALLLGDSALYLCASSRNLGSQETQYFGPGTRLLVL.

The rearrangement joins TRBV7-8 to TRBJ1-6, with D maybe TRBD1 (5 bases). Trimming pared 4 bases from V and 7 bases from J, leaving 14 bases between. The CDR3 has 15 amino acids. Germline V gene sequence: CDR1 SGHVS, CDR2 FQNEAQ. The CDR3 bases are TGTGCCAGCAGCTCACTTGGGGACGGGAATTCACCCCTCCACTTT. It translates to CASSSLGDGNSPLHF.

The V call is TRBV4-3, the J call TRBJ2-7; 10 nucleotides align to TRBD1. V dropped 3 bases and J dropped 6; count of bases not matched to a gene: 8. The germline gives CDR1 LGHNA, CDR2 YSLEER. The CDR3 length is 15 residues. The CDR3 sequence: CASSHPGQGFREQYF. As DNA, the CDR3 is TGCGCCAGCAGCCACCCGGGACAGGGGTTCCGCGAGCAGTACTTC.

The CDR3 loop reads CASSERAGSYNEQFF. In nucleotides, the CDR3 is TGTGCCAGCAGTGAAAGAGCGGGGAGCTACAATGAGCAGTTCTTC. The chain employs TRBV2 and TRBJ2-1; 7 bases map to TRBD2. J lost 3 bases, V lost 2 bases, and 4 bases had no gene match. Germline-derived CDR1 and CDR2 are SNHLY and FYNNEI. CDR3 length equals 15 residues. Together with reference TRBV2 and TRBJ2-1, the CDR3 gives the full variable domain: EPEVTQTPSHQVTQMGQEVILRCVPISNHLYFYWYRQILGQKVEFLVSFYNNEISEKSEIFDDQFSVERPDGSNFTLKIRSTKLEDSAMYFCASSERAGSYNEQFFGPGTRLTVL.

The J gene is TRBJ2-7, the V gene TRBV28; 8 bases are shared with TRBD2. The CDR3 is 13 residues long. CDR1 is MDHEN and CDR2 is SYDVKM in the germline V gene. DNA of the CDR3: TGTTCGACGGGGGGGTCGCCGACCTACGAGCAGTACTTC. Its translation is CSTGGSPTYEQYF.